Shown below are 2 T cell receptor beta chains from a single sample sequenced in a study of regulatory T cells in long-lasting Graves disease. Time point given: newly diagnosed GD, antithyroid drugs for less than 3 months. RNA isolated from PBMCs was used to make the TCR library. With iRepertoire HTBI primers and Arm-PCR of CDR3 regions, TCR beta libraries were built. One entry per CDR3 protein results from TCRdb running MiXCR on the multiplex PCR reads. This sample has about half a million distinct CDR3 sequences, with approximately 12% found just once. The same sample was also studied in work on T cells in Graves' hyperthyroidism and ophthalmopathy.

The material sequenced was peripheral blood mononuclear cells (PBMCs), taken at new diagnosis, from a patient treated with antithyroid drugs. The receptor source for this set is a woman in her 30s with Graves disease.

This clonotype was counted at least ten times. This rearrangement joins TRBV11-2 to TRBJ1-2; D remains unclear. Germline V gene sequence: CDR1 SGHAT, CDR2 FQNNGV. The CDR3 spans 15 residues. V was shortened by 2 bases and J by 5 bases, with 15 bases between the two germline ends. The CDR3 DNA is TGTGCCAGCAGCTTAATTCCCCGAGGGCGGTATGGCTACACCTTC. This codes for CASSLIPRGRYGYTF.

This clonotype has a count of ten or more. This rearrangement joins TRBV29-1 to TRBJ1-2; D perhaps matches TRBD1 (6 bases). V dropped 2 bases and J dropped 2 bases, with 9 bases sitting between them. CDR1 is SQVTM, CDR2 ANQGSEA, per germline. The CDR3 spans 13 residues. The chain's CDR3 is CSVERGTNYGYTF. CDR3 nucleotides: TGCAGCGTTGAAAGAGGGACAAACTATGGCTACACCTTC.